A single sample gave rise to the 13 T cell receptor beta chains below, sequenced in a study of blood T cells in healthy people across ages. With a J-beta primer mix and a sample-barcoded 5' primer, a second PCR ran 7 to 11 cycles. TCRdb processed the 5' RACE reads anew with MiXCR; each CDR3 protein has one entry. This table has approximately 780,000 distinct CDR3 sequences, about 26% appearing once. Separately, the same data were catalogued under a study of T cells of mothers and their children.

The sequencing input was blood. The receptors stem from a boy aged 5-17 years in good health.

This chain joins TRBV11-2 and TRBJ2-2; no definite D call. There are 14 residues in the CDR3. Trimming stripped 6 bases from V and 0 bases from J, with 8 bases between. The germline V gene encodes CDR1 SGHAT and CDR2 FQNNGV. In DNA, the CDR3 is TGTGCCAGCAGTGGGTTCCCGAACACCGGGGAGCTGTTTTTT. It is translated as CASSGFPNTGELFF.

The chain uses TRBV11-2 and TRBJ2-2; 7 bases are a match to TRBD1. CDR1 and CDR2 (germline): SGHAT, FQNNGV. The CDR3 runs 12 residues. The junction had 1 base not matched to a gene; V was cut back by 5 bases and J by 7 bases. The CDR3: CASSRQGGELFF. The CDR3 nucleotides are TGTGCCAGCAGCCGACAGGGCGGGGAGCTGTTTTTT. Full variable domain (remainder filled in from reference TRBV11-2 and TRBJ2-2): EAGVAQSPRYKIIEKRQSVAFWCNPISGHATLYWYQQILGQGPKLLIQFQNNGVVDDSQLPKDRFSAERLKGVDSTLKIQPAKLEDSAVYLCASSRQGGELFFGEGSRLTVL.

The chain is built from TRBV29-1 and TRBJ2-5; D gene unclear. The end of the DNA is better explained by TRBJ2-1, so the J call may be wrong. The CDR3 is 12 amino acids. Germline CDR1 reads SQVTM; CDR2 reads ANQGSEA. The CDR3 bases are TGCAGCGCCCAATATAAGTCCCATGAGCAGTTCTTC. It codes for CSAQYKSHEQFF.

The J gene is TRBJ1-1, the V gene TRBV9; 8 bases are a match to TRBD1. The germline CDR1 and CDR2 sequences are SGDLS and YYNGEE. The CDR3 is made up of 14 amino acids. V shed 0 bases and J 6 bases; nucleotides not matched to a gene: 4. CDR3: CASSVVAGGPEAFF. The CDR3 DNA reads TGTGCCAGCAGCGTAGTTGCAGGGGGCCCTGAAGCTTTCTTT.

This sequence joins TRBV19 and TRBJ1-1; TRBD1 is a possible D gene (5 bases). The CDR3 consists of 14 residues. Germline V gene sequence: CDR1 LNHDA, CDR2 SQIVND (reference sequence). V was clipped by 4 bases and J by 9 bases, with 18 bases between them. CDR3 sequence reads: CASSTGPLGVKAFF. CDR3 bases: TGTGCCAGTAGTACGGGACCGCTGGGGGTGAAAGCTTTCTTT.

The chain employs TRBV6-6 and TRBJ2-2; TRBD2 matches 9 bases. The germline gives CDR1 MNHNY, CDR2 SVGAGI (reference sequence). J lost 3 bases, V lost 6 bases, and 8 bases had no gene match. This CDR3 is built from 16 residues. The CDR3 sequence: CASSRRGGADTGELFF. In DNA, the CDR3 is TGTGCCAGCAGCCGGCGGGGGGGCGCAGACACCGGGGAGCTGTTTTTT.

V gene TRBV2 combines with J gene TRBJ2-5, with 7 bases fitting TRBD2. CDR1 SNHLY and CDR2 FYNNEI come from the germline V gene. The CDR3 runs 13 residues. The V and J ends lost 6 bases and 5 bases, in that order; junction bases with no gene match: 6. Here the CDR3 DNA reads TGTGCCAGCAGGGGGGGGTGGGGGGAGACCCAGTACTTC. It encodes CASRGGWGETQYF.

The V and J genes are TRBV5-1 and TRBJ2-5; no reliable D call. Trimming removed 1 base from V and 1 base from J, with 8 bases in between. The CDR3 totals 14 residues. CDR1 and CDR2 from the germline V gene are SGHRS and YFSETQ. This CDR3 reads CASSLRDAQETQYF. The CDR3 region has the DNA TGCGCCAGCAGCTTGAGAGATGCCCAAGAGACCCAGTACTTC. The full variable domain, its missing parts supplied by reference TRBV5-1 and TRBJ2-5, is KAGVTQTPRYLIKTRGQQVTLSCSPISGHRSVSWYQQTPGQGLQFLFEYFSETQRNKGNFPGRFSGRQFSNSRSEMNVSTLELGDSALYLCASSLRDAQETQYFGPGTRLLVL.

V is TRBV3-1 and J is TRBJ2-7; TRBD2 aligns across 9 bases. The length of the CDR3 is 15 residues. Trimming took 1 base from V and 3 from J; bases not matched to a gene: 4. CDR1 is LGHDT, CDR2 YNNKEL, per germline (reference sequence). The CDR3 nucleotides are TGTGCCAGCAGCCAAGCCCCAGCGGGGGGCTACGAGCAGTACTTC. The encoded protein is CASSQAPAGGYEQYF.

In its sample, this clonotype was seen a few times. The V gene is TRBV20-1, the J gene TRBJ2-3; TRBD2 agrees at 11 bases. Germline values: CDR1 DFQATT, CDR2 SNEGSKA (reference sequence). J gave up 3 bases and V 4 bases, and 6 bases lay outside the gene matches. The CDR3 consists of 15 residues. CDR3 in DNA: TGCAGTGCTAAATCAGGGACTAGCGGTACAGATACGCAGTATTTT. This codes for CSAKSGTSGTDTQYF.

This chain connects TRBV30 to TRBJ2-3; the D is unclear. The V and J ends lost 2 bases and 5 bases respectively, with 11 bases between them. The CDR3 totals 13 residues. CDR1 is GTSNPN and CDR2 is SVGIG in the germline V gene (reference sequence). The CDR3 DNA sequence: TGTGCCTGGAGTCTGCTTCCGGGAGATACGCAGTATTTT. This gives the protein CAWSLLPGDTQYF.

In its sample, this clonotype was seen many times. The rearrangement uses TRBV29-1 and TRBJ2-5; 7 bases fit TRBD1. V lost 5 bases to trimming and J lost 4 bases; unmatched junction nucleotides: 4. Germline CDR1 and CDR2: SQVTM and ANQGSEA. This CDR3 is 12 amino acids long. The CDR3 loop is CSVRQGRETQYF. DNA for the CDR3: TGCAGCGTTCGACAGGGAAGAGAGACCCAGTACTTC.

This chain joins TRBV20-1 and TRBJ2-5; 11 nucleotides align to TRBD2. Per the germline V gene, CDR1 is DFQATT and CDR2 is SNEGSKA (reference sequence). The length of the CDR3 is 19 residues. V trimming: 3 bases; J trimming: 2 bases; junction bases outside the gene matches: 17. The CDR3 nucleotides are TGCAGTGCTAGCACCTGGGGACTAGCGGAGAATAGCGGACAAGAGACCCAGTACTTC. Amino acid sequence: CSASTWGLAENSGQETQYF.